This is a list of T cell receptor beta chains from one sample in a study of shared T cell receptors in the human thymus. Here immunoSEQ multiplex PCR was the method, and the copy in TCRdb shows in-frame clones only, minus some. The table records 640,000 or so clones, around 87% of them present only once. The same data also went into a second study, on human thymus T cells.

Sequenced material: thymocytes. The receptors shown here come from a boy under two years old with a congenital heart defect. The CDR3 runs from the conserved cysteine through the conserved F or W. D genes are given only for firm matches. Where a row states a size, it is once, few, many or the class of an expanded clone; other rows omit it.

j_call v_call d_call clone_size cdr3_aa cdr3_nt
TRBJ2-5 TRBV2 NA NA CASSEGGVEVRETQYF TGTGCCAGCAGTGAAGGCGGTGTAGAGGTCCGGGAGACCCAGTACTTC
TRBJ2-1 TRBV30 TRBD2 NA CAWILPPLAGGPGEQFF TGTGCCTGGATCCTCCCCCCCCTAGCGGGAGGGCCAGGGGAGCAGTTCTTC
TRBJ2-1 TRBV5-1 TRBD2 NA CASSPRTSGGEIGNEQFF TGCGCCAGCAGCCCCAGGACTAGCGGGGGGGAAATTGGTAATGAGCAGTTCTTC
TRBJ1-1 TRBV5-6 NA NA CASSLGRGITEAFF TGTGCCAGCAGCTTGGGGCGGGGGATCACTGAAGCTTTCTTT
TRBJ2-4 TRBV5-8 NA NA CASSLAGGGGILAKNIQYF TGTGCCAGCAGCTTGGCCGGGGGCGGGGGAATTCTAGCCAAAAACATTCAGTACTTC
TRBJ1-4 TRBV4-3 TRBD1 few CASSQEFGQDRGCEKLFF TGCGCCAGCAGCCAAGAATTCGGACAGGACAGAGGGTGTGAAAAACTGTTTTTT
TRBJ2-3 TRBV19 NA once CASSSEDRDFRIPTDTQYF TGTGCCAGTAGTTCAGAGGACCGGGACTTTAGGATACCCACAGATACGCAGTATTTT
TRBJ2-7 TRBV5-6 TRBD1 NA CASSQSGGEGYEQYF TGTGCCAGCAGCCAATCAGGGGGAGAGGGGTACGAGCAGTACTTC
TRBJ2-2 TRBV14 TRBD2 NA CASSQGASGREAGELFF TGTGCCAGCAGCCAAGGTGCTAGCGGGAGAGAAGCCGGGGAGCTGTTTTTT
TRBJ1-5 TRBV4-1 NA NA CASSRKGEDWSNQPQHF TGCGCCAGCAGCCGGAAAGGGGAAGATTGGAGCAATCAGCCCCAGCATTTT
TRBJ2-7 TRBV7-9 TRBD1 NA CASSPSGTGGDEQYF TGTGCCAGCAGCCCCTCCGGGACAGGGGGCGACGAGCAGTACTTC
TRBJ1-6 TRBV19 NA NA CASSIEISGSNSPLHF TGTGCCAGTAGTATTGAGATATCAGGTAGTAATTCACCCCTCCACTTT
TRBJ1-5 TRBV2 NA NA CASSEKGKPQPQHF TGTGCCAGCAGTGAAAAGGGGAAGCCGCAGCCCCAGCATTTT
TRBJ2-5 TRBV6-6 TRBD1 NA CASSYRGQVRQETQYF TGTGCCAGCAGTTACCGAGGACAGGTTCGGCAAGAGACCCAGTACTTC